This T cell receptor (beta chain) is from a study of blood T cell repertoires in COVID-19. Study overall: Acute and convalescent COVID-19 specimens originated in the United States, Italy and Spain. Nucleic acid was either cDNA or gDNA, and it came from T cells, B-cell-depleted T cells, or PBMCs.

Germline CDR1 LNHDA, CDR2 SQIVND (reference sequence). The length of the CDR3 is 15 residues. Trimming at V came to 6 bases and at J to 2 bases, leaving 6 bases not matched to a gene. As originally analysed: The authors estimated nucleated cell counts from reference gene primer amplification. TCRdb's table, derived via immunoSEQ multiplex PCR, lists solely in-frame clones and lacks some. That table supplies the V and J calls and clone size; D and trimming were determined from the DNA. The sample records about 310,000 clones, around 86% being singletons. The TCR originated in a man in his forties or fifties with active or convalescent COVID-19. The V and J genes are TRBV19 and TRBJ2-5, with TRBD1 matching over 10 bases. The sequenced sample consisted of peripheral blood. The CDR3 loop is CASRGPGQGQETQYF. DNA of the CDR3: TGTGCCAGTAGGGGACCGGGACAGGGGCAAGAGACCCAGTACTTC.